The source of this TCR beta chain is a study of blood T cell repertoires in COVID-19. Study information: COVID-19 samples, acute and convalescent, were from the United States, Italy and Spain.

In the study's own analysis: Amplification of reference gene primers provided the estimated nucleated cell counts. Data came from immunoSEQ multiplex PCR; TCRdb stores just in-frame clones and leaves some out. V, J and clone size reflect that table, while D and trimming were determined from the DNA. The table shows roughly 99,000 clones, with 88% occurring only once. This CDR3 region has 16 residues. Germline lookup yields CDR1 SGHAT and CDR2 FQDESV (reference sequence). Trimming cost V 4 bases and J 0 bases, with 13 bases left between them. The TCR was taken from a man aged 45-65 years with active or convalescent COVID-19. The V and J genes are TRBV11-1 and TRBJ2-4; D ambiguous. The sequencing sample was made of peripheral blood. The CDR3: CASSSFAQLAKNIQYF. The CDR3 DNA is TGTGCCAGCAGCTCTTTTGCACAGCTAGCCAAAAACATTCAGTACTTC.